Each of the 9 T cell receptor beta chains below was sequenced from the same sample in a study of blood T cell repertoires in COVID-19. Method: immunoSEQ multiplex PCR; TCRdb's copy keeps in-frame clones and lacks some. This table holds approximately 50,000 clones, more than 90% found once. Sequencing input: peripheral blood. These receptors all come from a man aged 45-60 years with active COVID-19.

V is TRBV28 and J is TRBJ1-4, with D maybe TRBD1 (5 bases). Per the germline V gene, CDR1 is MDHEN and CDR2 is SYDVKM. V gave up 6 bases and J gave up 8 bases, with 13 bases separating them. There are 13 residues in the CDR3. CDR3 in amino acids: CASSPGFREKLFF. The CDR3 DNA sequence: TGTGCCAGCAGCCCAGGGTTTCGGGAAAAACTGTTTTTT.

This clone has a handful of counts. The chain carries TRBV6-1 and TRBJ1-5; D may be TRBD1 (5 bases). The CDR3 is 17 amino acids. V was pared by 2 bases and J by 1 base, with 15 bases between. The germline CDR1 and CDR2 sequences are MNHNS and SASEGT. CDR3 nucleotide sequence: TGTGCCAGCAGTGAATCTAGGGGAAGGTGGAGCAATCAGCCCCAGCATTTT. Translated: CASSESRGRWSNQPQHF.

This chain joins TRBV5-5 and TRBJ2-5, with 7 positions matching TRBD1. The J segment lost 5 bases and the V segment lost 4 bases, leaving 11 bases of the junction unmatched. The CDR3 runs to 15 residues. Looked up from germline, CDR1 is SGHKS and CDR2 is YYEKEE (reference sequence). The CDR3 bases are TGTGCCAGCAGCACCCGACAGGGTTATTTCGAGACCCAGTACTTC. Protein: CASSTRQGYFETQYF.

The genes are TRBV6-1 and TRBJ2-2; D call uncertain. V dropped 3 bases and J dropped 5 bases, with 10 bases sitting between them. This CDR3 spans 14 amino acids. The V gene's germline CDR1 is MNHNS and CDR2 SASEGT. The CDR3 nucleotides are TGTGCCAGCAGTGACGCAGGTCGAACCGGGGAGCTGTTTTTT. It translates to CASSDAGRTGELFF.

Here the CDR3 reads CASSFGSSGNTIYF. CDR3 sequence (DNA): TGTGCCAGCAGCTTCGGGAGTTCTGGAAACACCATATATTTT. The chain employs TRBV5-6 and TRBJ1-3; D call uncertain. Germline V lookup: CDR1 SGHDT, CDR2 YYEEEE. CDR3 length equals 14 residues. V was cut by 2 bases and J by 1 base, with 7 bases left in between.

Only a few counts were recorded for this clone. The DNA for the CDR3 is TGTGCCAGCAGCCGGGACATTACAAATAATTCACCCCTCCACTTT. Amino acids: CASSRDITNNSPLHF. The chain carries TRBV4-2 and TRBJ1-6, with D possibly TRBD1 on 6 matching bases. The CDR3 totals 15 residues. With 4 bases removed from V and 5 bases from J, the gap between germline ends came to 12 bases. In germline, CDR1 is LGHNA, CDR2 YNFKEQ.

V and J are TRBV28 and TRBJ2-7; 8 bases are a match to TRBD2. Germline CDR1 and CDR2: MDHEN and SYDVKM. The CDR3 consists of 16 residues. Trimming removed 5 bases from V and 6 bases from J; junction bases left unmatched: 15. The CDR3 protein is CASSPAGRAGASEQYF. The CDR3 nucleotides are TGTGCCAGCAGTCCTGCGGGTAGAGCGGGAGCCTCCGAGCAGTACTTC.

The rearrangement uses TRBV5-5 and TRBJ2-7, with D unclear. CDR3 length equals 14 residues. V shed 0 bases and J shed 2 bases, with 9 bases lying between them. Germline V gene data show CDR1 as SGHKS and CDR2 as YYEKEE (reference sequence). The CDR3 sequence is CASSLGPPAYEQYF. The DNA for the CDR3 is TGTGCCAGCAGCTTGGGTCCGCCGGCCTACGAGCAGTACTTC.

V gene TRBV19 combines with J gene TRBJ2-1; the match to TRBD2 covers 13 bases. Germline V gene data show CDR1 as LNHDA and CDR2 as SQIVND (reference sequence). V lost 5 bases and J lost 4; bases outside the gene matches: 5. This CDR3 region has 16 residues. The CDR3 DNA follows: TGTGCCAGTAGTGGCAGGACTAGCGGGGGATACAATGAGCAGTTCTTC. Its translation is CASSGRTSGGYNEQFF.